A selection of T cell receptor beta chains follows, all from one sample in a study of T cells in Graves' hyperthyroidism and ophthalmopathy. Each CDR3 protein gets one entry after TCRdb re-called the multiplex PCR reads with MiXCR. The sample holds 700,000 or so distinct CDR3 sequences, less than 20% seen once. Sequenced sample: blood. These receptors originate from a man younger than 30 with Graves' hyperthyroidism. Each CDR3 is given with its conserved first and last residue. D genes are given only for firm matches. Rows give clone size only sometimes, using once, few, many, or a class for an expanded clone.

>.|TRBJ1-2|TRBD1|TRBV9
TGTGCCAGCAGCGTAGCGACAGGGGGGGGCTACACCTTC
CASSVATGGGYTF
>.|TRBJ2-1|.|TRBV20-1
TGCAGTGCTAGACCCCAGGGATGGAATGAGCAGTTCTTC
CSARPQGWNEQFF
>.|TRBJ2-7|.|TRBV7-9
TGTGCCAGCAGCTTCGACCCCTCCTACGAGCAGTACTTC
CASSFDPSYEQYF
>few|TRBJ2-7|.|TRBV4-1
TGCGCCAGCAGCCAAGCAACAGGGGGAGGGGAGCAGTACTTC
CASSQATGGGEQYF
>.|TRBJ2-7|.|TRBV20-1
TGCAGTGCTAGAGCGGCGGGATTCTACGAGCAGTACTTC
CSARAAGFYEQYF
>many|TRBJ2-3|.|TRBV5-1
TGCGCCAGCAGCTTGGGTCGGAGGGCGCCAGATACGCAGTATTTT
CASSLGRRAPDTQYF
>.|TRBJ2-3|.|TRBV28
TGTGCCAGCAGTCCCCTCGTAAATACGCAGTATTTT
CASSPLVNTQYF
>many|TRBJ2-7|.|TRBV6-2/TRBV6-3
TGTGCCAGCAGCCCGTGGGGGGCCTACTTCGAGCAGTACTTC
CASSPWGAYFEQYF
>.|TRBJ2-7|.|TRBV28
TGTGCCAGCAGCTCATCATCTCACGAGCAGTACTTC
CASSSSSHEQYF
>.|TRBJ1-1|TRBD1|TRBV19
TGTGCCAGTAGTATAGGGACAGGGGGCTGGGGAGCTGAAGCTTTCTTT
CASSIGTGGWGAEAFF
>few|TRBJ2-7|.|TRBV11-1
TGTGCCAGCAGCTTGGAAGGTAACGGGCAGTACTTC
CASSLEGNGQYF
>many|TRBJ2-2|TRBD2|TRBV27
TGTGCCAGCAGAACCCTTGGCGGGAGGGCCGCCGGGGAGCTGTTTTTT
CASRTLGGRAAGELFF
>.|TRBJ1-5|TRBD1|TRBV28
TGTGCCAGCAGTCCACTGACAGGGGTGCGGCCCCAGCATTTT
CASSPLTGVRPQHF
>many|TRBJ1-5|.|TRBV2
TGTGCCAGCAGGGCCGGGACGGCCTTTAATCAGCCCCAGCATTTT
CASRAGTAFNQPQHF
>.|TRBJ2-7|TRBD1|TRBV9
TGTGCCAGCAGCTCATCAGGGACAGGTGCTGGGTCCTACGAGCAGTACTTC
CASSSSGTGAGSYEQYF
>once|TRBJ2-2|.|TRBV30
TGTGCCTGGAGGGGACAACCAGGGGAGCTGTTTTTT
CAWRGQPGELFF
>few|TRBJ2-3|TRBD2|TRBV6-2/TRBV6-3
TGTGCCAGCAATCCCCTTCTAGCGGGAGCGGTAGATACGCAGTATTTT
CASNPLLAGAVDTQYF
>many|TRBJ1-5|TRBD1|TRBV28
TGTGCCAGCAGTTTATTCGGACAGGGTGGTCAGCCCCAGCATTTT
CASSLFGQGGQPQHF
>.|TRBJ2-5|TRBD2|TRBV11-1
TGTGCCAGCAGCTTAGCCTTCCAAGCGGGAGTAGAAGAGACCCAGTACTTC
CASSLAFQAGVEETQYF
>.|TRBJ1-2|.|TRBV5-1
TGCGCCAGCAGCTCCCTGGGCGGCGGAGCCTATGGCTACACCTTC
CASSSLGGGAYGYTF
>many|TRBJ2-7|.|TRBV7-6
TGTGCCAGCAGCCATAGGGGACCCGAGCAGTACTTC
CASSHRGPEQYF
>few|TRBJ2-5|.|TRBV9
TGTGCCAGCAGCCCAGGGGAGGAGGACAGCAACCAAGAGACCCAGTACTTC
CASSPGEEDSNQETQYF
>many|TRBJ1-1|.|TRBV5-8
TGTGCCAGCAGCACGCCGGACGGTGGGGAAGCTTTCTTT
CASSTPDGGEAFF
>.|TRBJ1-1|.|TRBV20-1
TGCAGTGCTAGAGCCGGGACGGTCGAAGCTTTCTTT
CSARAGTVEAFF
>many|TRBJ2-1|TRBD2|TRBV11-1
TGTGCCAGCAGCTTTGGGGGAGGGCCGGGTGAGCAGTTCTTC
CASSFGGGPGEQFF
>.|TRBJ2-1|TRBD2|TRBV12-3/TRBV12-4
TGTGCCAGCTGTGGGACTAGCGGCTACAATGAGCAGTTCTTC
CASCGTSGYNEQFF
>many|TRBJ1-1|.|TRBV6-1
TGTGCCAGCAGTGAAGCGTGGAACACTGAAGCTTTCTTT
CASSEAWNTEAFF
>many|TRBJ2-7|.|TRBV27
TGTGCCAGCAGACGGACAGTCGCCTACGAGCAGTACTTC
CASRRTVAYEQYF
>.|TRBJ1-6|.|TRBV5-1
TGCGCCAGCAGCTTGGGGAGGGCCAATGGCTCACCCCTCCACTTT
CASSLGRANGSPLHF
>many|TRBJ2-7|TRBD1|TRBV27
TGTGCCAGCAATAGGGACAGGGGATACGAGCAGTACTTC
CASNRDRGYEQYF
>.|TRBJ2-3|.|TRBV3-1
TGTGCCAGCAGCCAAGCCGACGACCATCCCAGTACGCAGTATTTT
CASSQADDHPSTQYF
>few|TRBJ2-7|.|TRBV20-1
TGCAGTGCTAAAACAGACTCCTACGAGCAGTACTTC
CSAKTDSYEQYF
>.|TRBJ2-2|.|TRBV3-1
TGTGCCAGCAGCCAAGAGGGACAGAACACCGGGGAGCTGTTTTTT
CASSQEGQNTGELFF
>.|TRBJ2-3|TRBD2|TRBV5-1
TGCGCCAGCAGCTCCGGAGCGGGAGGGCACGCATGGGATACGCAGTATTTT
CASSSGAGGHAWDTQYF
>.|TRBJ1-6|.|TRBV28
TGTGCCAGCAGACGAGGGGACTCCGGCGGTAGTTCACCCCTCCACTTT
CASRRGDSGGSSPLHF
>many|TRBJ1-2|.|TRBV3-1
TGTGCCAGCAGCCCTGACAGGTCTCTAGGAGGCTACACCTTC
CASSPDRSLGGYTF
>many|TRBJ2-1|.|TRBV28
TGTGCCAGCAGTCGCGCCGAAACCTACAATGAGCAGTTCTTC
CASSRAETYNEQFF
>.|TRBJ1-3|.|TRBV7-9
TGTGCCAGCAGCTATCGGGGCTTAGCGGGAAACACCATATATTTT
CASSYRGLAGNTIYF
>.|TRBJ2-5|.|TRBV19
TGTGCCAGTAGTATTTACTCGGCAGACCAAGAGACCCAGTACTTC
CASSIYSADQETQYF
>.|TRBJ1-5|TRBD1|TRBV7-9
TGTGCCAGCAGCACCGGACAGGGATTACAGCCCCAGCATTTT
CASSTGQGLQPQHF
>many|TRBJ2-1|.|TRBV5-1
TGCGCCAGCAGCTATCTATTGACACCCACCTACAATGAGCAGTTCTTC
CASSYLLTPTYNEQFF
>many|TRBJ1-1|.|TRBV7-2
TGTGCCAGCGCCTTACAGCAAATGAACACTGAAGCTTTCTTT
CASALQQMNTEAFF
>few|TRBJ2-7|TRBD2|TRBV7-9
TGTGCCAGCAGCTTACGGGCGGGAGATCGCTACGAGCAGTACTTC
CASSLRAGDRYEQYF
>.|TRBJ2-2|TRBD1|TRBV24-1
TGTGCCACCAGGCTCGGGACAGCAACCGGGGAGCTGTTTTTT
CATRLGTATGELFF
>many|TRBJ2-1|.|TRBV12-3/TRBV12-4
TGTGCCAGCAGCCCCGGGCAGGGCTATGAGCAGTTCTTC
CASSPGQGYEQFF
>many|TRBJ1-2|.|TRBV18
TGTGCCAGCTCATCCGACCCCTTTATGGGCTACACCTTC
CASSSDPFMGYTF
>few|TRBJ1-3|TRBD1|TRBV7-9
TGTGCCAGCAGCCCAGGGACAGATTCTGGAAACACCATATATTTT
CASSPGTDSGNTIYF
>few|TRBJ1-1|.|TRBV7-3
TGTGCCAGCAGCAACGGACTCTATAACACTGAAGCTTTCTTT
CASSNGLYNTEAFF
>many|TRBJ2-7|TRBD2|TRBV28
TGTGCCAGCAGACCAGGGACTAGGACGCTTTTCTACGAGCAGTACTTC
CASRPGTRTLFYEQYF